This T cell receptor beta chain was identified in a study of T cell clonality in common variable immunodeficiency. Libraries were prepared by immunoSEQ multiplex PCR; TCRdb keeps only in-frame clonotypes and omits some of them. The sample was found to contain over 30,000 clones, and every one recurs. The study, taken as a whole, reports: Compared with controls, CVID subjects had fewer shared TCRbeta clones. TCRbeta clonality was increased in CVID versus healthy controls. Fewer deletions and N-nucleotide insertions were reportedly seen in common variable immunodeficiency TCR beta sequences.

All CVID subjects were on immunoglobulin replacement for at least one year. No CVID subject was ill or on immunomodulatory drugs when sampled. This clone was recorded a few times. Its antigen is as yet unknown. Sequencing was performed on peripheral blood mononuclear cells. The TCR sequence derives from a human donor with common variable immunodeficiency.

The CDR3 bases that were read are TGTGCCAGTAGTATCTGGCAAAACTACGAG. It specifies CASSIWQNYE. The complete CDR3 protein is CASSIWQNYEQYF. The chain uses TRBV19 and TRBJ2-7; D is uncertain. The read ends 3 residues shy of where the CDR3 ends; the end is completed using the germline J gene. The CDR3 totals 13 residues. Germline values: CDR1 LNHDA, CDR2 SQIVND (reference sequence). The ends were cut back, 3 bases at V and 3 bases at J, with 9 bases in the middle.